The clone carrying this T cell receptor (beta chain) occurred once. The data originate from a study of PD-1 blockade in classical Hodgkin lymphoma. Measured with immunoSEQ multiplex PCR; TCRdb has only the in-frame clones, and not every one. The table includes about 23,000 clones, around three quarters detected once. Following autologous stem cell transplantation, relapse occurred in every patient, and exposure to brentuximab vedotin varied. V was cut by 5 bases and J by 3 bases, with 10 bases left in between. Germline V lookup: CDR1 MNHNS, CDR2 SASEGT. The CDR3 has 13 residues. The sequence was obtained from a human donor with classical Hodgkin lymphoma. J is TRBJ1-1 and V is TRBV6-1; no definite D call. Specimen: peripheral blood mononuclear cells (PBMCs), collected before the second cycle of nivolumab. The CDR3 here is CASSWSRDTEAFF. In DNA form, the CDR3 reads TGTGCCAGCAGTTGGAGCCGTGACACTGAAGCTTTCTTT.